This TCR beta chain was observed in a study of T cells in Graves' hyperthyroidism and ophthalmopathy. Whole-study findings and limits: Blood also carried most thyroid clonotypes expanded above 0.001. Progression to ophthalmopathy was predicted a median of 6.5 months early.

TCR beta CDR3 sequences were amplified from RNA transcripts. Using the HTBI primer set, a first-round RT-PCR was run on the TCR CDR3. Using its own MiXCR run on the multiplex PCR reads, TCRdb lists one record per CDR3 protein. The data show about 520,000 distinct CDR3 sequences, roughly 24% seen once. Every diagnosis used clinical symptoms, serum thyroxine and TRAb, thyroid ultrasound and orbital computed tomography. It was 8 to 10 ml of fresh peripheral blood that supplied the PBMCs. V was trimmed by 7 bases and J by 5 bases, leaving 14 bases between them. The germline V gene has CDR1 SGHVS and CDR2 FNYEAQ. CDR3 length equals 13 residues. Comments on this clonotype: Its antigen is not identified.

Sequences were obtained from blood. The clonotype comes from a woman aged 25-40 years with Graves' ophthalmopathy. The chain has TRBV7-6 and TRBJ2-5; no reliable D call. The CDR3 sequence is CASTPPLVETQYF. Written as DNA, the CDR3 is TGTGCCAGCACCCCTCCATTGGTTGAGACCCAGTACTTC.